This T cell receptor (beta chain) is from a study of cytomegalovirus exposure and HLA in healthy donors. General study results and limits: With DRB1 most and HLA-C fewest, TCR association rates differed between HLA loci in a later analysis. When analyzed later, a missense DCLRE1C variant was found to be linked to TCR beta V- and J-gene trimming. Researchers left out some V segments, among them TRBV6-2 and TRBV6-3, as indistinguishable.

The PCR used 60 Vbeta and 13 Jbeta primers. Repertoires were generated with immunoSEQ multiplex PCR, while TCRdb's copy carries only in-frame clones and drops some. The sample has 250,000 to 350,000 clones, roughly 89% seen once; the top ten hold 3.5% to 4%. The donors (healthy individuals) were bone marrow donors. As regards this clone: As yet, its antigen is unknown.

The CDR3 extends over 17 amino acids. CDR1 is SGHTA and CDR2 is FQGTGA in the germline V gene. Unmatched junction bases numbered 4, after V lost 5 bases and J lost 0 bases. V is TRBV7-3 and J is TRBJ2-1; TRBD2 aligns across 13 bases. This clonotype was sampled from a man aged 40-49 years in good health and CMV-seropositive. Sample: PBMCs. CDR3 DNA sequence: TGTGCCAGCAGCCAAGGGACTAGCGGGGCCTCCTACAATGAGCAGTTCTTC. Its protein is CASSQGTSGASYNEQFF. The variable domain in full, with the rest retrieved from reference TRBV7-3 and TRBJ2-1, is GAGVSQTPSNKVTEKGKYVELRCDPISGHTALYWYRQSLGQGPEFLIYFQGTGAADDSGLPNDRFFAVRPEGSVSTLKIQRTERGDSAVYLCASSQGTSGASYNEQFFGPGTRLTVL.